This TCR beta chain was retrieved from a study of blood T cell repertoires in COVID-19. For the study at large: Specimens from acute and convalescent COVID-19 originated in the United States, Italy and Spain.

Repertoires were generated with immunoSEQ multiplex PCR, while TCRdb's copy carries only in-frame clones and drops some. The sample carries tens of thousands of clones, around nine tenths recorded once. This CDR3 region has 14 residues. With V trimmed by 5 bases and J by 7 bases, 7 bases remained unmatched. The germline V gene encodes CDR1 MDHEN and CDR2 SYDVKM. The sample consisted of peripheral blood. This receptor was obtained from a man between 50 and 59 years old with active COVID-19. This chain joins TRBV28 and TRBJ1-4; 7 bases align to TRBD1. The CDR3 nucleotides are TGTGCCAGCAGTATACAGGGGCGAAGTGAAAAACTGTTTTTT. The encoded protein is CASSIQGRSEKLFF.